This T cell receptor (beta chain) was captured by sequencing in a study of blood T cell repertoires in COVID-19. Study-wide context: The origin of the acute and convalescent COVID-19 samples was the United States, Italy and Spain. In each case, the material was cDNA or gDNA derived from T cells, B-cell-depleted T cells, or PBMCs.

In the study's own analysis: Using reference gene primer amplification, nucleated cell counts were estimated. Clones were sequenced by immunoSEQ multiplex PCR, and TCRdb holds only the in-frame ones, with some missing. Clone size and the V and J calls come from that table; the DNA yielded D and trimming. Among about 200,000 clones listed, 70% to 90% were seen once. V gave up 5 bases and J gave up 2 bases, with 11 bases separating them. Germline V CDR1 and CDR2: SGHVS, FQNEAQ. There are 14 residues in the CDR3. Enrolled during active infection, Seattle patients were then followed longitudinally. The sequenced sample consisted of peripheral blood. The V gene is TRBV7-8, the J gene TRBJ2-3; D call uncertain. This TCR was sampled from a man aged 50 to 60 with COVID-19, enrolled during active disease. The CDR3 nucleotides read TGTGCCAGCAGCCCACGGTCCCCCACAGATACGCAGTATTTT. Its translation: CASSPRSPTDTQYF.